This T cell receptor beta chain appears in the sequencing data of a study of shared clonotypes between healthy human individuals. This CDR3 spans 15 amino acids. Germline V gene data show CDR1 as LNHNV and CDR2 as YYDKDF (reference sequence). V was clipped by 2 bases and J by 2 bases, with 12 bases between them. Only Caucasian adults living in Nashville, Tennessee served as donors. The assay was immunoSEQ multiplex PCR, and TCRdb's table has in-frame clones only and misses some. Of some 1,400,000 clones in the sample, roughly 96% were seen once. Material: naive CD4+ T cells sorted from blood. Subset specified: CD45RA+ positively selected. The clonotype comes from a man between 25 and 39 years old in good health. The chain links TRBV15 to TRBJ1-1; no definite D call. CDR3 in DNA: TGTGCCACCAGCAGATCCAGGACGGTAAACACTGAAGCTTTCTTT. Amino acid sequence: CATSRSRTVNTEAFF.